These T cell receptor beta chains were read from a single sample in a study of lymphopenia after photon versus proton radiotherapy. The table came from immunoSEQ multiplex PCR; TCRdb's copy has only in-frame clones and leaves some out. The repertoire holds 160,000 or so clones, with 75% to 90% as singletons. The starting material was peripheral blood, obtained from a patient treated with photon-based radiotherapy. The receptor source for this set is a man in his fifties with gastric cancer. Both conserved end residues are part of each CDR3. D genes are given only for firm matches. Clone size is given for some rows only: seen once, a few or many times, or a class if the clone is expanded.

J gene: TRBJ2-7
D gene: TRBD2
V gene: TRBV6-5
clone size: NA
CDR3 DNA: TGTGCCAGCAATGTAGCGGGAGACAACGAGCAGTACTTC
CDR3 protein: CASNVAGDNEQYF

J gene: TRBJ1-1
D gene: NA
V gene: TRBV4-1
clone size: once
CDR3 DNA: TGCGCCAGCAGCCTGTTATCCGGGGAGCCGTCTGAAGCTTTCTTT
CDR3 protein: CASSLLSGEPSEAFF

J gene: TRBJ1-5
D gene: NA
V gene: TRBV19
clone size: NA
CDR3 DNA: TGTGCCAGTACATTAGGAACAGGCAATCAGCCCCAGCATTTT
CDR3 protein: CASTLGTGNQPQHF

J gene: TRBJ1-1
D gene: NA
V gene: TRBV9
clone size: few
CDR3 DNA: TGTGCCAGCAGCGTAGGGCAGTTGAACACTGAAGCTTTCTTT
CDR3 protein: CASSVGQLNTEAFF

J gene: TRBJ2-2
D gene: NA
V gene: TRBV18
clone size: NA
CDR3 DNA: TGTGCCAGCTCACCCCGTGGTGACGGGGAGCTGTTTTTT
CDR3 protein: CASSPRGDGELFF

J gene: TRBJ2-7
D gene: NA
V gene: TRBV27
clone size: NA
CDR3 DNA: TGTGCCAGCAACGAGGACTACGAGCAGTACTTC
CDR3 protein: CASNEDYEQYF

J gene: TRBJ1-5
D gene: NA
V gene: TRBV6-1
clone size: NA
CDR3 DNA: TGTGCCAGCAGGTACCGACAGAATAGCAATCAGCCCCAGCATTTT
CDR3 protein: CASRYRQNSNQPQHF

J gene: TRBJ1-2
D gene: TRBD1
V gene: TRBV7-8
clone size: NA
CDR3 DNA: TGTGCCAGCAGCCCTCAGGGGGCGGTTAACTATGGCTACACCTTC
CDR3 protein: CASSPQGAVNYGYTF

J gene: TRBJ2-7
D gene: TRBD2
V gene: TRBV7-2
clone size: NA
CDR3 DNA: TGTGCCAGCAGCTCCGGGGGGGCCGCAGATTGGGAGCAGTACTTC
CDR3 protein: CASSSGGAADWEQYF

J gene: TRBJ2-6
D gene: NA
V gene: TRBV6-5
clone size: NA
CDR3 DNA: TGTGCCAGCACGGTCCCTGGGGCCAACGTCCTGACTTTC
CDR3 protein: CASTVPGANVLTF

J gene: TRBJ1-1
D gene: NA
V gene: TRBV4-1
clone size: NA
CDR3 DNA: TGCGCCAGCAGCCAAGGGGGGGCAGGTACTGAAGCTTTCTTT
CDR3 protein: CASSQGGAGTEAFF

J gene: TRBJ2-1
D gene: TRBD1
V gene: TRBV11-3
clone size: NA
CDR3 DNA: TGTGCCAGCAGCTTAGATTGGACAGGGGCTAACTACAATGAGCAGTTCTTC
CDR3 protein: CASSLDWTGANYNEQFF

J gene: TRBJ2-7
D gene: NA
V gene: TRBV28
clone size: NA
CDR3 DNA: TGTGCCAGCAGTTTATCAGGGGTCATTACCTACGAGCAGTACTTC
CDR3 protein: CASSLSGVITYEQYF

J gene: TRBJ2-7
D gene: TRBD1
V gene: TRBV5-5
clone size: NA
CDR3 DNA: TGTGCCAGCAGCTTGGGGTGGACAGGGCTCTACGAGCAGTACTTC
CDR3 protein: CASSLGWTGLYEQYF

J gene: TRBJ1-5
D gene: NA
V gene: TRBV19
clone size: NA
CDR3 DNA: TGTGCCAGTAGTATAAGCAGGGCGACTTATCAGCCCCAGCATTTT
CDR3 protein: CASSISRATYQPQHF

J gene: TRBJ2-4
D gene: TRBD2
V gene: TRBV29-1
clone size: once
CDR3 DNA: TGCAGCGTTGCGGCGCGGGGGGGCAAAAACATTCAGTACTTC
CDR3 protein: CSVAARGGKNIQYF

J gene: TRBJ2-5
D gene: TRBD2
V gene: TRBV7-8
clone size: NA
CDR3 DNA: TGTGCCAGCAGCCCCTTAGCGGGAGCGTTTGAGACCCAGTACTTC
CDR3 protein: CASSPLAGAFETQYF

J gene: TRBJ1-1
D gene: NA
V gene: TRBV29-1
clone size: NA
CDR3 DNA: TGCAGCGTTGGGCGCAGGGGAGGCACTGAAGCTTTCTTT
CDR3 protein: CSVGRRGGTEAFF

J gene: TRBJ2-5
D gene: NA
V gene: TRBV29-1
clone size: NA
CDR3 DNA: TGCAGCGCCGTGGGCGGGGAGGAGACCCAGTACTTC
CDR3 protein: CSAVGGEETQYF

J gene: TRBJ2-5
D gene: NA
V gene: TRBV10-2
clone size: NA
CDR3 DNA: TGCGCCAGCAGGAGGGACATCCAAGAGACCCAGTACTTC
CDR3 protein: CASRRDIQETQYF

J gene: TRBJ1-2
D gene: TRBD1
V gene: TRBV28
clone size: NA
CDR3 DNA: TGTGCCAGCAGAGGACAGGTTGGAGGCTACACCTTC
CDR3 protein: CASRGQVGGYTF

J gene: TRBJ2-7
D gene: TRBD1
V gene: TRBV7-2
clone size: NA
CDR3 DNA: TGTGCCAGCAGCTACCCCAGGGGGAACTCCTACGAGCAGTACTTC
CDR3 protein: CASSYPRGNSYEQYF

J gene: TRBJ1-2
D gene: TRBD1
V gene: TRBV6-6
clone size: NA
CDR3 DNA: TGTGCCAGCAGTCCCAGGACAGGAGTTAACTATGGCTACACCTTC
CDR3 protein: CASSPRTGVNYGYTF

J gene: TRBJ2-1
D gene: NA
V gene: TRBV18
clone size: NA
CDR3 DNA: TGTGCCAGCTCACCCTTAGTAGCGGCGTACAATGAGCAGTTCTTC
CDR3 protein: CASSPLVAAYNEQFF

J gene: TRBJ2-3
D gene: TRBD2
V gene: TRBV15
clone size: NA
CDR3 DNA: TGTGCCACCAGCAGGCTAGCGGGAGTGGCAGATACGCAGTATTTT
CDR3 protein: CATSRLAGVADTQYF

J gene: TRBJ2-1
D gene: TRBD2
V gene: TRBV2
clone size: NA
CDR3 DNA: TGTGCCAGCCCTCAGGGGACTAGCTCCTACAATGAGCAGTTCTTC
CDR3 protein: CASPQGTSSYNEQFF

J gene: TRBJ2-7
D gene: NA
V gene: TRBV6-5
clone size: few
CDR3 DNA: TGTGCCAGCAGTTACTCGAAGGAGGGTACCTACGAGCAGTACTTC
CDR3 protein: CASSYSKEGTYEQYF

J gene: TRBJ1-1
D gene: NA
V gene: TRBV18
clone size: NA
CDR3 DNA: TGTGCCAGCTCACCCTTCTCATCCCAATCATACACTGAAGCTTTCTTT
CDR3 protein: CASSPFSSQSYTEAFF

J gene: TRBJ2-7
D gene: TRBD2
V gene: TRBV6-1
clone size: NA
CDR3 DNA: TGTGCCAGCAGTGCCCCCAGCGGGAGAGTCTACGAGCAGTACTTC
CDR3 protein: CASSAPSGRVYEQYF

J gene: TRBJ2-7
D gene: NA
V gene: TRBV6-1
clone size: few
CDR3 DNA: TGTGCCAGCAGTGAACTGTACTCCTACGAGCAGTACTTC
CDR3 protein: CASSELYSYEQYF

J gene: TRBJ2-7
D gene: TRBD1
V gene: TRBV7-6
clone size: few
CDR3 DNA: TGTGCCAGCAGCTTACCGGGACAGGGGGCCGAGCAGTACTTC
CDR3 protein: CASSLPGQGAEQYF

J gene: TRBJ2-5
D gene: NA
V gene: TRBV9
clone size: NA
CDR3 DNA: TGTGCCAGCAGCGTTACGAGCGGGCCTCAAGAGACCCAGTACTTC
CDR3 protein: CASSVTSGPQETQYF

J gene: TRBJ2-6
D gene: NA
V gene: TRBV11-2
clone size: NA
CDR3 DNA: TGTGCCAGCAAGTGGGCCTCTGGGGCCAACGTCCTGACTTTC
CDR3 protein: CASKWASGANVLTF

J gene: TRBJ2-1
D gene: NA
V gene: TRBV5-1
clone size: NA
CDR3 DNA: TGCGCCAGCAGCTCCCAACCGACGCCGTCTTCCTACAATGAGCAGTTCTTC
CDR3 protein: CASSSQPTPSSYNEQFF

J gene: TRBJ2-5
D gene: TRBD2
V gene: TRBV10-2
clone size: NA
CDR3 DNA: TGCGCCAGCAGTGCGCTTAAGGGACTAGCGGGCAAAGAGACCCAGTACTTC
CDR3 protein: CASSALKGLAGKETQYF

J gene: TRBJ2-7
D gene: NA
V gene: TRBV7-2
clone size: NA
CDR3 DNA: TGTGCCAGCAGCTCCCTCTACGAGCAGTACTTC
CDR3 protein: CASSSLYEQYF

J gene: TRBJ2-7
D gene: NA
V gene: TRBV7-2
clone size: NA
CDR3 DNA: TGTGCCAGCAGCGATACCTCAGGCCCCTACGAGCAGTACTTC
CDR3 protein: CASSDTSGPYEQYF

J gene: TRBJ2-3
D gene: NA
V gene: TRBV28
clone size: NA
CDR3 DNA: TGTGCCAGCAGTTTAAGAGGGGCTACGCAGTATTTT
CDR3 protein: CASSLRGATQYF

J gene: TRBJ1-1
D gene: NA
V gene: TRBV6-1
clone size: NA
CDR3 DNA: TGTGCCAGCAGTGAAGGTGGGAGGTATGCTTTCTTT
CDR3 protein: CASSEGGRYAFF